This T cell receptor beta chain was recovered during a study of cytomegalovirus exposure and HLA in healthy donors. Study-wide background: Within an early data release were about 80 million unique TCRs drawn from HLA-typed donors. General study results and limits: What TCR beta sequences reportedly achieved was accurate prediction of HLA-A and HLA-B alleles in most subjects.

Remarks on this clone: Its antigen is undetermined.

Germline-derived CDR1 and CDR2 are MRHNA and SNTAGT. The V end was cut by 0 bases, the J end by 0 bases, with 7 bases between. The CDR3 has 15 amino acids. 13 Jbeta primers and 60 Vbeta primers were used for the PCR. Libraries were prepared by immunoSEQ multiplex PCR; TCRdb keeps only in-frame clonotypes and omits some of them. This table holds some 190,000 clones, around 81% found once. The origin of this receptor is a man between 18 and 29 years old in good health and CMV-seronegative. Material for sequencing was PBMCs. The chain recombines TRBV6-4 with TRBJ2-3, with a weak D call TRBD2 (6 bases). The DNA of the CDR3 is TGTGCCAGCAGTGACTCTGGGGGGAGCACAGATACGCAGTATTTT. As protein: CASSDSGGSTDTQYF.